What follows are 6 T cell receptor beta chains derived from one specimen sequenced in a study of cytomegalovirus exposure and HLA in healthy donors. Both 60 Vbeta primers and 13 Jbeta primers went into the PCR. The data were produced by immunoSEQ multiplex PCR, yet TCRdb's version contains in-frame clones alone and is incomplete. The top ten hold roughly 4% of the sample, which has under 150,000 clones, 80% seen once. Sequencing used PBMCs. All receptors come from a woman in her 40s in good health and CMV-seronegative.

This chain links TRBV29-1 with TRBJ2-5, with unresolved D. The J call is doubtful: the DNA matches TRBJ2-7 better. The CDR3 covers 14 residues. Germline CDR1 and CDR2: SQVTM and ANQGSEA. CDR3 nucleotides: TGCAGCGTCTTAAAGGCTGGGCCTGAGTACGAGCAGTACTTC. It codes for CSVLKAGPEYEQYF.

The V and J genes are TRBV28 and TRBJ2-3, with D uncertain. V lost 1 base and J lost 0, with 5 bases in between. This CDR3 is built from 14 residues. The V gene's germline CDR1 is MDHEN and CDR2 SYDVKM. The CDR3 loop is CASSLSVSTDTQYF. CDR3 nucleotides: TGTGCCAGCAGTTTATCGGTCAGCACAGATACGCAGTATTTT.

The V call is TRBV13, the J call TRBJ2-5; 7 positions agree with TRBD1. Trimming took 4 bases from V and 1 from J; bases not matched to a gene: 9. The CDR3 totals 16 residues. CDR1 and CDR2 from the germline V gene are PRHDT and FYEKMQ (reference sequence). This CDR3 is CASSSFTGDPQETQYF. The CDR3 DNA reads as TGTGCCAGCAGCTCGTTCACAGGGGACCCCCAAGAGACCCAGTACTTC.

The chain is built from TRBV6-6 and TRBJ2-7; D is perhaps TRBD1 (7 bases). The CDR3 runs 14 residues. Germline CDR1 reads MNHNY; CDR2 reads SVGAGI (reference sequence). V lost 7 bases, J lost 4 bases, and 17 bases lay in between. The CDR3 DNA sequence: TGTGCCAGCAAGGCAGGGGGGTTCGATTACGAGCAGTACTTC. It codes for CASKAGGFDYEQYF.

V is TRBV7-9 and J is TRBJ1-5, with 10 bases fitting TRBD1. The J segment lost 6 bases and the V segment lost 4 bases, leaving 3 bases of the junction unmatched. This CDR3 is 14 amino acids long. CDR1 SEHNR and CDR2 FQNEAQ come from the germline V gene (reference sequence). CDR3 region: CASSSTGGIQPQHF. The CDR3 DNA is TGTGCCAGCAGCTCGACAGGGGGCATTCAGCCCCAGCATTTT. Full variable domain (rest looked up from reference TRBV7-9 and TRBJ1-5): DTGVSQNPRHKITKRGQNVTFRCDPISEHNRLYWYRQTLGQGPEFLTYFQNEAQLEKSRLLSDRFSAERPKGSFSTLEIQRTEQGDSAMYLCASSSTGGIQPQHFGDGTRLSIL.

This clone was observed a few times. This chain joins TRBV7-9 and TRBJ1-1, with TRBD1 as a possible D gene (5 bases). The ends were cut back, 4 bases at V and 1 base at J, with 7 bases in the middle. CDR1 is SEHNR, CDR2 FQNEAQ, per germline (reference sequence). The CDR3 loop spans 13 amino acids. The CDR3 loop reads CASSSTENTEAFF. CDR3 DNA: TGTGCCAGCAGCTCGACAGAGAACACTGAAGCTTTCTTT.